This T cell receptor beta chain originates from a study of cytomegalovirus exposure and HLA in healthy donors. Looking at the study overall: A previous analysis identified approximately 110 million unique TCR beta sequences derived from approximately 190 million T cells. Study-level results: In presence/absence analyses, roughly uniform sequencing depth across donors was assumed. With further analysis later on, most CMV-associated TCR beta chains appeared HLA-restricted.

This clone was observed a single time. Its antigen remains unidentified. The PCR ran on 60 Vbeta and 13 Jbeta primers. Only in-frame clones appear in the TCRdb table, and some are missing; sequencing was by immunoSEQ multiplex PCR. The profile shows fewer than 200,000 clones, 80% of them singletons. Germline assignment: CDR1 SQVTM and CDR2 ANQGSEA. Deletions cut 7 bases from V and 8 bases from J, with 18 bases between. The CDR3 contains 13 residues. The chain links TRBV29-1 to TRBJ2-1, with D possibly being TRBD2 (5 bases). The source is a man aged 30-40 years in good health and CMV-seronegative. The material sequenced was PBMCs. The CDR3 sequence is CSGEGGGRHEQFF. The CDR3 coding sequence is TGCAGCGGAGAGGGTGGTGGGCGTCATGAGCAGTTCTTC.